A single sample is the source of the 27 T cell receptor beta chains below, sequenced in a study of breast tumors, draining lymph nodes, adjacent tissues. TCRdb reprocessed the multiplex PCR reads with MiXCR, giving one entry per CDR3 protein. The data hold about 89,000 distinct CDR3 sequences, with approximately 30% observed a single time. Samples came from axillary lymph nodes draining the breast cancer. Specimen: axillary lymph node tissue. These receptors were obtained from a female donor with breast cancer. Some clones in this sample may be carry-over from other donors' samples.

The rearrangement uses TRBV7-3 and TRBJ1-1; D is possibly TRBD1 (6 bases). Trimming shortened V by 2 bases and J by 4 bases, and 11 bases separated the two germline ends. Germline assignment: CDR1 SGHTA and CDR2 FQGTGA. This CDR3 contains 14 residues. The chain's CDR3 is CASSLGGMITEAFF. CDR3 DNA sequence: TGTGCCAGCAGCTTAGGGGGCATGATCACTGAAGCTTTCTTT.

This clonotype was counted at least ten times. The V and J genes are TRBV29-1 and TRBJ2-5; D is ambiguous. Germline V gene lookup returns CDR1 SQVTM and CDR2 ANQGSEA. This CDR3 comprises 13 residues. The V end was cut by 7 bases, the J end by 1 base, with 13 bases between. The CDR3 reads CSAAPSSQETQYF. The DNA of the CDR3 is TGCAGCGCCGCTCCCAGCAGCCAAGAGACCCAGTACTTC.

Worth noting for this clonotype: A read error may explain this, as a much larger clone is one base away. CDR3 in amino acids: CASSTWETQYF. CDR3 bases: TGTGCCAGCAGTACCTGGGAGACCCAGTACTTC. J is TRBJ2-5 and V is TRBV6-2 or TRBV6-3; D is unclear. The germline CDR1 and CDR2 sequences are MNHEY and SVGEGT. The germline V and J ends were trimmed by 5 bases and 5 bases, with 6 bases remaining between them. The CDR3 has 11 residues.

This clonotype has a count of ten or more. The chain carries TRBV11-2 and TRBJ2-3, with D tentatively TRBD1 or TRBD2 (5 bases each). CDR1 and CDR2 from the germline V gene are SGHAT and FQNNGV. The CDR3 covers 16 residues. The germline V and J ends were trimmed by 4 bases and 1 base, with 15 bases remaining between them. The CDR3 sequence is CASSSPWDRRTDTQYF. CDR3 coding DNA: TGTGCCAGCAGCTCCCCCTGGGACCGTCGCACAGATACGCAGTATTTT.

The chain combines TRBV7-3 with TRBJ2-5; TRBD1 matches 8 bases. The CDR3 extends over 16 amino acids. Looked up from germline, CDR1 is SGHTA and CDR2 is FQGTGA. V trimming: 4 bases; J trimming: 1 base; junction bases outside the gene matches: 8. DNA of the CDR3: TGTGCCAGCAGCTCCCCACAGGGGGTAAGCCAAGAGACCCAGTACTTC. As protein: CASSSPQGVSQETQYF.

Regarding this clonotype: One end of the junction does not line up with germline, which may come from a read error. The CDR3 nucleotides are TGTGCCAGCAGCTGGGCGGGGGGTCGGAATGAAAAACTGCTTTTT. It codes for CASSWAGGRNEKLLF. J is TRBJ1-4 and V is TRBV7-8; tentatively, D is TRBD1 (5 bases). The CDR3 is made up of 15 amino acids. Germline values: CDR1 SGHVS, CDR2 FQNEAQ. Full variable domain (remainder filled in from reference TRBV7-8 and TRBJ1-4): GAGVSQSPRYKVAKRGQDVALRCDPISGHVSLFWYQQALGQGPEFLTYFQNEAQLDKSGLPSDRFFAERPEGSVSTLKIQRTQQEDSAVYLCASSWAGGRNEKLLFGSGTQLSVL.

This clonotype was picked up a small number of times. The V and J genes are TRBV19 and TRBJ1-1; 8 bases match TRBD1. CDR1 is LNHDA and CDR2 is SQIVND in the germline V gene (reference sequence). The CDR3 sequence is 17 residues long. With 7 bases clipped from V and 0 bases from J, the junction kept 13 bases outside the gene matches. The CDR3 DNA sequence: TGTGCCAGTACCATCCTCGACGGGACAGGTGTGAACACTGAAGCTTTCTTT. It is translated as CASTILDGTGVNTEAFF.

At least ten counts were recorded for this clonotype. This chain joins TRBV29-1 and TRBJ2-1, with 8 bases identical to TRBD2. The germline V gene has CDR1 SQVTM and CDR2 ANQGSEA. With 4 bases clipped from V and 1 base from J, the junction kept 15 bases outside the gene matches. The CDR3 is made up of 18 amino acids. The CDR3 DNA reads TGCAGCGTTGGGGGAGGGGGTACGGCGGGAGGATCCTACAATGAGCAGTTCTTC. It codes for CSVGGGGTAGGSYNEQFF.

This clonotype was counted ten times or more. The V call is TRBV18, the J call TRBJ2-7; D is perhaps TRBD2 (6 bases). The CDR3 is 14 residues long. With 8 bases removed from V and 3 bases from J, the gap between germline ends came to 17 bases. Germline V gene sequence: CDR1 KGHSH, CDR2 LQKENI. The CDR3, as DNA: TGTGCCAGCACCAGCCGGAGGGGTGGCTACGAGCAGTACTTC. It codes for CASTSRRGGYEQYF.

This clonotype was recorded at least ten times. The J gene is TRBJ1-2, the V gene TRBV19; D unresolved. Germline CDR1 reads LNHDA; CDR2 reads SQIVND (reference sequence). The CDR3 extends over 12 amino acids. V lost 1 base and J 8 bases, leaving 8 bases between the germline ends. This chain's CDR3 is CASSIGRVGYTF. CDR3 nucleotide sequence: TGTGCCAGTAGTATAGGGAGGGTCGGCTACACCTTC.

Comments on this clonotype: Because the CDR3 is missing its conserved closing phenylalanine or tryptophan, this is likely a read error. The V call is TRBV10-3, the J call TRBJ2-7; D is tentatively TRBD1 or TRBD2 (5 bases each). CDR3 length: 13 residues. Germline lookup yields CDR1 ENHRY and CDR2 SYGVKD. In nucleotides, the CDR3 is TGTGGCATCAGGGACGTAATCACCTACGAGCAGTACCTC. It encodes CGIRDVITYEQYL.

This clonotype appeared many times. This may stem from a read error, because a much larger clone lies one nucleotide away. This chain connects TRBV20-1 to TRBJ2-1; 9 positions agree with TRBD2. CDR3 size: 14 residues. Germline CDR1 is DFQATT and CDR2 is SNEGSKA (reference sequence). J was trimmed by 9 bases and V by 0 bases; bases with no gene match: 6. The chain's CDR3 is CSAREAGLATEQFF. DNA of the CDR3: TGCAGTGCTAGAGAAGCGGGACTAGCAACTGAGCAGTTCTTC.

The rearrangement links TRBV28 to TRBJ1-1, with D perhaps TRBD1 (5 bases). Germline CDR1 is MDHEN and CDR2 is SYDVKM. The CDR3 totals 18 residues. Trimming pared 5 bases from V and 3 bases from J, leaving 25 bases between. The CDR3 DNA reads TGTGCCAGCAGTAATAAGGGGTTAGCAGTCCTAGGGGACACTGAAGCTTTCTTT. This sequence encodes CASSNKGLAVLGDTEAFF. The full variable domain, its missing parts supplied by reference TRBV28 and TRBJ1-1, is DVKVTQSSRYLVKRTGEKVFLECVQDMDHENMFWYRQDPGLGLRLIYFSYDVKMKEKGDIPEGYSVSREKKERFSLILESASTNQTSMYLCASSNKGLAVLGDTEAFFGQGTRLTVV.

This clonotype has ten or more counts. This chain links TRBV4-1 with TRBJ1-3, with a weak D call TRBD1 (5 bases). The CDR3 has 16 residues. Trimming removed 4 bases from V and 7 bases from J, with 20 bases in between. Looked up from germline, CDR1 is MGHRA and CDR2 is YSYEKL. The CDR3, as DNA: TGCGCCAGCAGCCTAACTACCCAATCCGGGGGGAACACCATATATTTT. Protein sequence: CASSLTTQSGGNTIYF.

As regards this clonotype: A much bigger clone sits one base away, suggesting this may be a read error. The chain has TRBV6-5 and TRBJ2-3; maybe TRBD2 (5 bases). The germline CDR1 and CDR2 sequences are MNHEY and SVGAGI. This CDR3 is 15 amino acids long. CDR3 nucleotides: TGTGCCAGCAGTTACAGGGCGGCTAGCATAGATACGCAGTATTTT. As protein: CASSYRAASIDTQYF.

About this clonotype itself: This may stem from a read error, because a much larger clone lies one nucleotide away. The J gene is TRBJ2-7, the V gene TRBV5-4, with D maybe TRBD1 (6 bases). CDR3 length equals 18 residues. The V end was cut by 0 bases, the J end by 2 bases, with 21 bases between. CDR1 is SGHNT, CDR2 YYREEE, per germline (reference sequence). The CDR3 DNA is TGTGCCAGCAGCTTGGTGGCAGCGAACATTTGGACAGCCTACGAGCAGTACTTC. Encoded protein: CASSLVAANIWTAYEQYF.

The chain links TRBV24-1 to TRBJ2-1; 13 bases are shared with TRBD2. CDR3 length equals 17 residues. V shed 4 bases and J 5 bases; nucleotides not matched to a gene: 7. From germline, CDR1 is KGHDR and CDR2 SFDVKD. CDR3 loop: CATSDRTSGRAHNEQFF. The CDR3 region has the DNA TGTGCCACCAGTGACAGGACTAGCGGGAGAGCCCACAATGAGCAGTTCTTC.

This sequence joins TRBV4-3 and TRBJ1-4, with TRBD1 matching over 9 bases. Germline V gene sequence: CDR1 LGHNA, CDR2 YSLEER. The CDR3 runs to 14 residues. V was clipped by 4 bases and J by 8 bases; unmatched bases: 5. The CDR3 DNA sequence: TGCGCCAGCAGCCCCGGGACAGGGCAAGAAAAACTGTTTTTT. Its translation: CASSPGTGQEKLFF.

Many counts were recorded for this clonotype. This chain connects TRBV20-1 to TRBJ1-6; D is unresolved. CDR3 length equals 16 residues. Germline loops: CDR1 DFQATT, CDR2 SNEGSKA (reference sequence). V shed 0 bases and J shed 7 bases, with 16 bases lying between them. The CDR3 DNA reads TGCAGTGCTAGAGAATTTCAAAATCCCTCCAATTCACCCCTCCACTTT. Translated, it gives CSAREFQNPSNSPLHF.

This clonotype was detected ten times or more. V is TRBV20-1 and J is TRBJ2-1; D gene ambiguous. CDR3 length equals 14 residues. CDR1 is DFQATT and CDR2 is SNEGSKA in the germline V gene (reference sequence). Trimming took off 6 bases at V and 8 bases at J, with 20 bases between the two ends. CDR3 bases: TGCAGTGCCCTGACTGGGGTTGGTGGTTATGAGCAGTTCTTC. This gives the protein CSALTGVGGYEQFF.

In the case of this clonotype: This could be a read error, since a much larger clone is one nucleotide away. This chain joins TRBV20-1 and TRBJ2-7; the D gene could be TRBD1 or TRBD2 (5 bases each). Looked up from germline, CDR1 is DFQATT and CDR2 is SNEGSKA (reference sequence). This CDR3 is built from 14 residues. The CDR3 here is CSAGNRDGSSEQYF. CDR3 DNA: TGCAGTGCCGGAAACCGGGACGGCTCCTCCGAGCAGTACTTC.

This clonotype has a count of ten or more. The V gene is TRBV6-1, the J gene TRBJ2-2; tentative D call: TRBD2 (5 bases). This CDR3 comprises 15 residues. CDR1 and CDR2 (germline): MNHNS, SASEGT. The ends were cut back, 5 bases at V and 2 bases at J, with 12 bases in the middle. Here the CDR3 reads CASSWETTNTGELFF. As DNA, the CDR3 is TGTGCCAGCAGTTGGGAGACTACTAACACCGGGGAGCTGTTTTTT.

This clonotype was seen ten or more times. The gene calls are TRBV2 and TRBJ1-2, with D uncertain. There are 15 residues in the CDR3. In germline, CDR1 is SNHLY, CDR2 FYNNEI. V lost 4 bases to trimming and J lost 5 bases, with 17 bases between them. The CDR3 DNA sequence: TGTGCCAGCAGTGCTTATACAGCTCCTATTTATGGCTACACCTTC. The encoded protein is CASSAYTAPIYGYTF.

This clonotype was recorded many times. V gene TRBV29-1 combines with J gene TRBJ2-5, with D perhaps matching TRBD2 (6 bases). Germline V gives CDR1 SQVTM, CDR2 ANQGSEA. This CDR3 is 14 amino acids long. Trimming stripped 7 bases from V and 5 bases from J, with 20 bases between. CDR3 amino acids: CSAEGAGVEETQYF. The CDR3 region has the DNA TGCAGCGCCGAGGGAGCGGGTGTGGAGGAGACCCAGTACTTC.

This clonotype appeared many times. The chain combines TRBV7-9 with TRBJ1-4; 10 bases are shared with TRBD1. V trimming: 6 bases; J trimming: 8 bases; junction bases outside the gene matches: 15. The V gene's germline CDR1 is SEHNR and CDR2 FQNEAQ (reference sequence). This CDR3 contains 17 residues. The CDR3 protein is CASRSGTGEGGGEKLFF. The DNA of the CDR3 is TGTGCCAGCAGATCCGGGACAGGGGAAGGTGGAGGGGAAAAACTGTTTTTT.

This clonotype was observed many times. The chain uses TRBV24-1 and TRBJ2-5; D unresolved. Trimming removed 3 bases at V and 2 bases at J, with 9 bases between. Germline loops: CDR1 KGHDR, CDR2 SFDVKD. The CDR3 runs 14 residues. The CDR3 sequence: CATSDTTSQETQYF. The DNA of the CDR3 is TGTGCCACCAGTGATACGACATCTCAAGAGACCCAGTACTTC.

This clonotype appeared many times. In nucleotides, the CDR3 is TGCAGCGTTGAAGACAGTACCTACGAGCAGTACTTC. This translates into CSVEDSTYEQYF. The chain joins TRBV29-1 to TRBJ2-7; unclear D gene. Germline V gives CDR1 SQVTM, CDR2 ANQGSEA. With 0 bases removed from V and 2 bases from J, the gap between germline ends came to 5 bases. This CDR3 has 12 residues.